This T cell receptor beta chain derives from a study of blood T cell repertoires in COVID-19. Germline loops: CDR1 MGHRA, CDR2 YSYEKL. The CDR3 length is 15 residues. V was clipped by 0 bases and J by 5 bases, with 14 bases between them. The method was immunoSEQ multiplex PCR; TCRdb's version includes in-frame clones alone and lacks a portion of them. The table lists about 39,000 clones, 91% of them singletons. The V call is TRBV4-1, the J call TRBJ2-7, with D perhaps matching TRBD1 (6 bases). The sample was peripheral blood. This TCR came from a middle-aged man with active COVID-19. CDR3 loop: CASSQDYAQGHEQYF. Here the CDR3 DNA reads TGCGCCAGCAGCCAAGATTACGCACAGGGCCACGAGCAGTACTTC.